Listed here are 20 T cell receptor beta chains from one sample, sequenced in a study of technical replicates of blood from several donors. The repertoire was sequenced with immunoSEQ multiplex PCR; TCRdb's copy has only in-frame clones and lacks some. The data show about 74,000 clones, approximately 95% seen once. Sequencing input: T cells isolated from PBMCs. The receptor source for this set is a human donor in good health.

This chain connects TRBV6-5 to TRBJ1-6; D perhaps matches TRBD1 (6 bases). Between the trimmed V and J ends, which lost 6 bases and 8 bases, there was a span of 14 bases. Germline-derived CDR1 and CDR2 are MNHEY and SVGAGI. This CDR3 is 14 amino acids long. The CDR3 spells CASSPDRLYSPLHF. Here the CDR3 DNA reads TGTGCCAGCAGCCCTGACAGGTTGTATTCACCCCTCCACTTT.

This clone was seen once. J is TRBJ1-6 and V is TRBV11-3; perhaps TRBD1 as D (6 bases). The V and J ends lost 6 bases and 2 bases respectively, with 14 bases between them. CDR1 is SGHNT, CDR2 YENEEA, per germline. The CDR3 covers 16 residues. This chain's CDR3 is CASSKLDRAYNSPLHF. Here the CDR3 DNA reads TGTGCCAGCAGTAAGTTGGACAGAGCCTATAATTCACCCCTCCACTTT.

The J gene is TRBJ1-1, the V gene TRBV9; 8 bases match TRBD1. The CDR3 spans 18 residues. The junction had 14 bases not matched to a gene; V was cut back by 3 bases and J by 1 base. The germline CDR1 and CDR2 sequences are SGDLS and YYNGEE. The CDR3: CASSAEVQGVAANTEAFF. The CDR3 nucleotides read TGTGCCAGCAGCGCGGAGGTACAGGGGGTGGCAGCGAACACTGAAGCTTTCTTT.

J is TRBJ1-3 and V is TRBV2; 8 bases map to TRBD1. CDR3 length: 13 amino acids. Trimming removed 7 bases from V and 5 bases from J; junction bases left unmatched: 4. Germline lookup yields CDR1 SNHLY and CDR2 FYNNEI. The CDR3 DNA reads as TGTGCCAGCAAGGGACAGGCTAGAAACACCATATATTTT. Translating it yields CASKGQARNTIYF.

The chain recombines TRBV6-1 with TRBJ2-1; 7 bases line up with TRBD2. In germline, CDR1 is MNHNS, CDR2 SASEGT. The CDR3 loop spans 12 amino acids. Trimming cost V 10 bases and J 7 bases; bases outside gene matches: 7. The CDR3 region is CATRTRQNEQFF. The CDR3, as DNA: TGTGCCACCCGGACTAGACAGAATGAGCAGTTCTTC.

J is TRBJ1-1 and V is TRBV5-4; D gene uncertain. The ends were cut back, 4 bases at V and 3 bases at J, with 13 bases in the middle. The CDR3 has 14 residues. CDR1 is SGHNT, CDR2 YYREEE, per germline (reference sequence). The CDR3 DNA reads TGTGCCAGCAGCCTACCCGGGAGTGACACTGAAGCTTTCTTT. It encodes CASSLPGSDTEAFF.

This clone showed up just once. The chain couples TRBV2 to TRBJ2-5, with a weak D call TRBD1 (6 bases). CDR1 and CDR2 (germline): SNHLY, FYNNEI. Trimming took 4 bases from V and 1 from J, leaving 13 bases between them. The CDR3 covers 15 residues. CDR3 loop: CASSAKTGLQETQYF. The CDR3 DNA reads TGTGCCAGCAGTGCTAAGACAGGCCTCCAAGAGACCCAGTACTTC.

The chain links TRBV6-5 to TRBJ1-5; D perhaps matches TRBD1 (5 bases). Trimming left V 8 bases short and J 7 bases short, with 9 bases between. Germline CDR1 reads MNHEY; CDR2 reads SVGAGI. CDR3 length: 11 amino acids. CDR3 coding DNA: TGTGCCAGCGGGGCGGAGCAGCCCCAGCATTTT. It is translated as CASGAEQPQHF.

This clone was picked up one time. The rearrangement links TRBV14 to TRBJ2-1; possibly TRBD2 for D (6 bases). Germline V gene data show CDR1 as SGHDN and CDR2 as FVKESK. The CDR3 length is 13 residues. Trimming took 0 bases from V and 8 from J, leaving 8 bases between them. CDR3 residues: CASSQDRRDEQFF. The CDR3 DNA reads as TGTGCCAGCAGCCAAGATCGGAGGGATGAGCAGTTCTTC.

This sequence joins TRBV7-8 and TRBJ2-1; 13 positions match TRBD2. The CDR3 has 16 amino acids. CDR1 and CDR2 (germline): SGHVS, FQNEAQ. Trimming took 4 bases from V and 12 from J; bases not matched to a gene: 12. The CDR3 DNA is TGTGCCAGCAGCTCTGGGACTAGCGGGGTGCTGTTAGGGCAGTTCTTC. It encodes CASSSGTSGVLLGQFF. The whole variable domain, remainder taken from reference TRBV7-8 and TRBJ2-1, is GAGVSQSPRYKVAKRGQDVALRCDPISGHVSLFWYQQALGQGPEFLTYFQNEAQLDKSGLPSDRFFAERPEGSVSTLKIQRTQQEDSAVYLCASSSGTSGVLLGQFFGPGTRLTVL.

This clone was seen just once. This chain links TRBV13 with TRBJ2-3; D gene uncertain. The V gene's germline CDR1 is PRHDT and CDR2 FYEKMQ (reference sequence). The CDR3 totals 12 residues. Trimming removed 5 bases from V and 0 bases from J, with 3 bases in between. CDR3 protein: CASSQSTDTQYF. Written as DNA, the CDR3 is TGTGCCAGCAGCCAGAGCACAGATACGCAGTATTTT.

This sequence joins TRBV7-9 and TRBJ1-4, with D uncertain. The germline CDR1 and CDR2 sequences are SEHNR and FQNEAQ (reference sequence). This CDR3 has 12 residues. The V end lost 8 bases, the J end lost 5 bases, and 9 bases lay between the germline ends. This CDR3 reads CASRRGNEKLFF. DNA for the CDR3: TGTGCCAGCCGTCGGGGAAATGAAAAACTGTTTTTT. The entire variable domain, with the rest obtained from reference TRBV7-9 and TRBJ1-4, is as follows: DTGVSQNPRHKITKRGQNVTFRCDPISEHNRLYWYRQTLGQGPEFLTYFQNEAQLEKSRLLSDRFSAERPKGSFSTLEIQRTEQGDSAMYLCASRRGNEKLFFGSGTQLSVL.

The rearrangement links TRBV27 to TRBJ1-5, with 10 positions matching TRBD1. Germline CDR1 reads MNHEY; CDR2 reads SMNVEV (reference sequence). V lost 4 bases, J lost 4 bases, and 7 bases stayed unmatched. The CDR3 covers 16 residues. CDR3 DNA: TGTGCCAGCAGTTCAGGGACAGGGGCAGAGAATCAGCCCCAGCATTTT. The encoded protein is CASSSGTGAENQPQHF.

V usage is TRBV5-6 and J usage is TRBJ1-5; a possible D gene is TRBD1 (5 bases). The germline V and J ends were trimmed by 1 base and 2 bases, with 10 bases remaining between them. The V gene's germline CDR1 is SGHDT and CDR2 YYEEEE. This CDR3 has 15 residues. This CDR3 reads CASSLNGAGNQPQHF. The CDR3 region has the DNA TGTGCCAGCAGCTTGAATGGGGCTGGCAATCAGCCCCAGCATTTT.

The rearrangement joins TRBV19 to TRBJ1-2; unclear D gene. CDR3 length: 14 amino acids. V was trimmed by 5 bases and J by 8 bases, leaving 18 bases between them. From germline, CDR1 is LNHDA and CDR2 SQIVND (reference sequence). The CDR3 spells CASSAPRVAGGYTF. The CDR3 region has the DNA TGTGCCAGTAGTGCGCCGCGTGTGGCGGGAGGCTACACCTTC.

The chain recombines TRBV27 with TRBJ1-1, with D possibly TRBD1 on 5 matching bases. Trimming removed 2 bases at V and 6 bases at J, with 16 bases between. CDR3 length equals 15 residues. Germline CDR1 is MNHEY and CDR2 is SMNVEV (reference sequence). The CDR3 spells CASSLGGAWSAEAFF. CDR3 coding DNA: TGTGCCAGCAGTTTAGGAGGGGCGTGGAGCGCTGAAGCTTTCTTT.

The V and J genes are TRBV30 and TRBJ1-3; possible D gene TRBD1, 5 bases. The CDR3 is 12 residues long. Germline V gene data show CDR1 as GTSNPN and CDR2 as SVGIG (reference sequence). Trimming pared 7 bases from V and 8 bases from J, leaving 15 bases between. CDR3 sequence: CALGLPGDTIYF. The CDR3 DNA reads TGTGCCTTGGGACTCCCTGGTGACACCATATATTTT.

The chain carries TRBV7-9 and TRBJ1-1, with 9 bases that match TRBD1. V gave up 5 bases and J gave up 4 bases; unmatched junction bases: 2. Germline-derived CDR1 and CDR2 are SEHNR and FQNEAQ (reference sequence). The CDR3 spans 13 residues. Here the CDR3 DNA reads TGTGCCAGCAGCCCGACAGGGGGCACTGAAGCTTTCTTT. This sequence encodes CASSPTGGTEAFF.

The chain recombines TRBV18 with TRBJ2-1, with a possible D match to TRBD2 (6 bases). Germline CDR1 reads KGHSH; CDR2 reads LQKENI. Trimming shortened V by 3 bases and J by 10 bases, and 19 bases separated the two germline ends. This CDR3 has 15 residues. CDR3 amino acids: CASSPGTETFEEQFF. In nucleotides, the CDR3 is TGTGCCAGCTCACCCGGGACTGAGACTTTTGAGGAGCAGTTCTTC.

CDR3 DNA: TGTGCCAGTAGTACGGGACTAGCGGCGGCCTACGAGCAGTACTTC. Its translation is CASSTGLAAAYEQYF. The chain employs TRBV19 and TRBJ2-7, with 11 bases that match TRBD2. This CDR3 is built from 15 residues. CDR1 is LNHDA, CDR2 SQIVND, per germline (reference sequence). J lost 2 bases, V lost 4 bases, and 4 bases had no gene match.